One and the same sample provided the 4 T cell receptor beta chains below, sequenced in a study of molecular identifiers for immune sequencing clone quantification. TCRdb used MiXCR to reprocess the PCR reads, holding one entry per CDR3 protein. The sample carries approximately 97,000 distinct CDR3 sequences, under 40% recorded once. Sequenced input: naive CD8+ T cells from blood, with Jurkat cell RNA spiked in. Stated subset: FACS-sorted CD8+CD4-CCR7+CD45RA+ naive T cells. These receptor sequences come from a human donor in good health. Some libraries in this study had Jurkat cell RNA spiked in.

With respect to this clonotype: Possible read error: a much larger clone is one base away. The chain recombines TRBV12-3 or TRBV12-4 with TRBJ2-7; D uncertain. This CDR3 has 12 residues. Deletions cut 6 bases from V and 9 bases from J, with 15 bases between. The CDR3 DNA is TGTGCCAGCAGCCCCGTGGGGTCTGTGCAGTACTTC. Its translation: CASSPVGSVQYF.

This clonotype was detected ten times or more. The chain combines TRBV12-3 or TRBV12-4 with TRBJ1-1, with D perhaps matching TRBD1 (6 bases). V was trimmed by 4 bases and J by 11 bases, leaving 20 bases between them. CDR3 length: 14 amino acids. The CDR3 nucleotides read TGTGCCAGCAGTTCCCTTCGGACAGTATTTGGGGCTTTCTTT. This sequence encodes CASSSLRTVFGAFF.

The count of this clonotype is one. Germline and junction disagree at one end, which may indicate a read error. The genes are TRBV12-3 or TRBV12-4 and TRBJ2-3, with 8 bases aligning to TRBD2. The CDR3 runs 14 residues. The DNA of the CDR3 is TGTGCCAGCAGTAACGGGAGGGCACCAGATACGCAGTACTTT. Its translation is CASSNGRAPDTQYF.

The chain links TRBV24-1 to TRBJ1-2; D uncertain. V was cut by 1 base and J by 1 base, with 6 bases left in between. CDR1 and CDR2 (germline): KGHDR, SFDVKD. The length of the CDR3 is 14 residues. The chain's CDR3 is CATSDLTSNYGYTF. The DNA of the CDR3 is TGTGCCACCAGTGATTTAACGAGTAACTATGGCTACACCTTC.